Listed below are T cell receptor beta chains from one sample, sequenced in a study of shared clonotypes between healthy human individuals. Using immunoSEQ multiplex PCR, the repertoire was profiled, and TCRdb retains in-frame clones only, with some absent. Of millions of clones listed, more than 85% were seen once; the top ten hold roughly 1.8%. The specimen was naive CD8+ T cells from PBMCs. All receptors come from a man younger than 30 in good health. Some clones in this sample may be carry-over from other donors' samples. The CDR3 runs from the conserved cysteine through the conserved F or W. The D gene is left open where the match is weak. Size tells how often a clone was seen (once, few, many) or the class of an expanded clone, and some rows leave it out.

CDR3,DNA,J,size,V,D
CASSQELMQGYLSEAFF,TGTGCCAGCAGCCAAGAATTAATGCAGGGATATCTCTCTGAAGCTTTCTTT,TRBJ1-1,NA,TRBV4-2,NA
CASSQVRSGMWNYGYTF,TGTGCCAGCAGCCAAGTTCGGTCCGGGATGTGGAACTATGGCTACACCTTC,TRBJ1-2,NA,TRBV14,NA
CASSLGLEGPTDTQYF,TGTGCCAGCAGCTTAGGACTGGAAGGCCCCACAGATACGCAGTATTTT,TRBJ2-3,NA,TRBV7-8,NA
CASSLYRLGSTDTQYF,TGTGCCAGCAGCCTATATAGACTAGGAAGCACAGATACGCAGTATTTT,TRBJ2-3,NA,TRBV7-8,NA
CASSLLAGQYEQFF,TGTGCCAGTAGTTTACTAGCGGGACAGTATGAGCAGTTCTTC,TRBJ2-1,NA,TRBV19,TRBD2
CASSPSGQLVNYGYTF,TGTGCCAGCAGTCCCTCCGGACAGCTTGTTAACTATGGCTACACCTTC,TRBJ1-2,NA,TRBV27,NA
CATSTWDRDRSGANVLTF,TGTGCCACCAGCACCTGGGACAGGGACCGGTCTGGGGCCAACGTCCTGACTTTC,TRBJ2-6,NA,TRBV15,TRBD1
CASNSPTENTEAFF,TGTGCCAGCAACTCCCCGACAGAGAACACTGAAGCTTTCTTT,TRBJ1-1,NA,TRBV5-4,NA
CASSQDGYTF,TGTGCCAGCAGTCAAGATGGCTACACCTTC,TRBJ1-2,NA,TRBV28,NA
CASSPRSGTANTGELFF,TGCGCCAGCAGCCCACGTTCGGGGACCGCGAACACCGGGGAGCTGTTTTTT,TRBJ2-2,NA,TRBV4-3,NA
CASSIDLPHRGPLSGANVLTF,TGTGCCAGTAGTATAGATCTACCTCACAGGGGGCCCCTCTCTGGGGCCAACGTCCTGACTTTC,TRBJ2-6,NA,TRBV19,TRBD1
CASSPPQGNTGELFF,TGTGCCAGCAGCCCCCCCCAGGGGAACACCGGGGAGCTGTTTTTT,TRBJ2-2,NA,TRBV7-9,NA
CASSEYGTYGYTF,TGTGCCAGCAGTGAGTACGGAACTTATGGCTACACCTTC,TRBJ1-2,NA,TRBV6-1,NA
CASSAPLQGANNEQFF,TGTGCCAGCAGCGCCCCTTTGCAGGGGGCAAACAATGAGCAGTTCTTC,TRBJ2-1,NA,TRBV9,TRBD1
CASSQSLAGGPLNEQFF,TGTGCCAGCAGCCAGTCACTAGCGGGAGGGCCTCTGAATGAGCAGTTCTTC,TRBJ2-1,NA,TRBV5-4,TRBD2
CASRGHEGKNIQYF,TGTGCCTCCCGGGGGCACGAAGGCAAAAACATTCAGTACTTC,TRBJ2-4,once,TRBV30,NA
CSVGQANTGELFF,TGCAGCGTTGGACAGGCCAACACCGGGGAGCTGTTTTTT,TRBJ2-2,NA,TRBV29-1,NA
CASSLIDGTYEQYF,TGTGCCAGCAGCTTGATAGATGGGACCTACGAGCAGTACTTC,TRBJ2-7,NA,TRBV7-2,NA
CASSSGLAGGGSYNEQFF,TGTGCCAGCAGTTCGGGACTAGCGGGAGGGGGCTCCTACAATGAGCAGTTCTTC,TRBJ2-1,NA,TRBV27,TRBD2
CASGDLGLANNEQFF,TGTGCCAGCGGAGACTTGGGACTAGCGAACAATGAGCAGTTCTTC,TRBJ2-1,few,TRBV2,TRBD2
CASSWGLAYNEQFF,TGCGCCAGCAGCTGGGGACTAGCCTACAATGAGCAGTTCTTC,TRBJ2-1,NA,TRBV5-1,TRBD2
CASSSTWTENSYEQYF,TGTGCCAGCAGTTCTACCTGGACGGAGAACTCCTACGAGCAGTACTTC,TRBJ2-7,NA,TRBV27,NA
CASSLSFPPEVLYF,TGTGCCAGCAGTTTAAGTTTTCCGCCTGAAGTTCTGTACTTC,TRBJ2-4,NA,TRBV28,NA
CASKGVGAGELFF,TGTGCCAGCAAAGGGGTAGGGGCCGGGGAGCTGTTTTTT,TRBJ2-2,NA,TRBV27,NA